A single sample gave rise to the 31 T cell receptor beta chains below, sequenced in a study of blood T cell repertoires in COVID-19. Libraries were prepared by immunoSEQ multiplex PCR; TCRdb keeps only in-frame clonotypes and omits some of them. Of approximately 290,000 clones in the sample, approximately 85% were seen once. Input material: peripheral blood. These receptors were collected from a human donor with COVID-19, enrolled during active disease. The donor label of this sample is uncertain.

The CDR3, as DNA: TGTGCCAGTAGGAAGACTAGCGGGTACCAAGAGACCCAGTACTTC. Translating it yields CASRKTSGYQETQYF. The chain joins TRBV19 to TRBJ2-5, with 10 nucleotides matching TRBD2. V lost 6 bases, J lost 0 bases, and 4 bases stayed unmatched. This CDR3 has 15 amino acids. The V gene's germline CDR1 is LNHDA and CDR2 SQIVND (reference sequence).

The chain joins TRBV10-3 to TRBJ2-5, with D possibly TRBD1 on 5 matching bases. Per germline, CDR1 ENHRY and CDR2 SYGVKD. The V end lost 2 bases, the J end lost 4 bases, and 8 bases lay between the germline ends. CDR3 length: 13 residues. CDR3 residues: CAISEGAGETQYF. CDR3 DNA sequence: TGTGCCATCAGTGAGGGGGCTGGAGAGACCCAGTACTTC.

The chain is built from TRBV2 and TRBJ2-7, with TRBD2 matching 7 bases. The CDR3 is made up of 15 amino acids. Trimming took 4 bases from V and 3 from J; bases not matched to a gene: 9. Germline CDR1 reads SNHLY; CDR2 reads FYNNEI. The CDR3 sequence: CASSAGGRAFYEQYF. CDR3 in DNA: TGTGCCAGCAGTGCGGGGGGACGAGCCTTCTACGAGCAGTACTTC.

The gene calls are TRBV28 and TRBJ2-6, with 7 positions matching TRBD2. The germline gives CDR1 MDHEN, CDR2 SYDVKM. With V trimmed by 6 bases and J by 2 bases, 1 base remained unmatched. The CDR3 is 14 amino acids. Here the CDR3 DNA reads TGTGCCAGCAGCGGGGGGACTGGGGCCAACGTCCTGACTTTC. Its translation: CASSGGTGANVLTF.

The table lists this clone with a count of one. The chain employs TRBV10-3 and TRBJ2-5; 8 bases fit TRBD2. V lost 2 bases, J lost 4 bases, and 6 bases stayed unmatched. The CDR3 is 15 amino acids. Germline lookup yields CDR1 ENHRY and CDR2 SYGVKD. Here the CDR3 DNA reads TGTGCCATCAGTGAGCCTTCCCGGGAGGGAGAGACCCAGTACTTC. Its protein product is CAISEPSREGETQYF.

The genes are TRBV9 and TRBJ2-7; 13 positions agree with TRBD2. The V segment lost 3 bases and the J segment 6 bases; nucleotides outside the gene matches: 3. The CDR3 is 14 residues long. The germline CDR1 and CDR2 sequences are SGDLS and YYNGEE. The CDR3 sequence is CASSETSGRTEQYF. The CDR3 nucleotides read TGTGCCAGCAGCGAGACTAGCGGGAGGACCGAGCAGTACTTC. The full variable domain, with the rest looked up from reference TRBV9 and TRBJ2-7, is DSGVTQTPKHLITATGQRVTLRCSPRSGDLSVYWYQQSLDQGLQFLIQYYNGEERAKGNILERFSAQQFPDLHSELNLSSLELGDSALYFCASSETSGRTEQYFGPGTRLTVT.

The chain joins TRBV5-4 to TRBJ2-1; D perhaps matches TRBD2 (7 bases). The length of the CDR3 is 15 residues. Trimming removed 2 bases at V and 0 bases at J, with 9 bases between. The germline V gene encodes CDR1 SGHNT and CDR2 YYREEE (reference sequence). This CDR3 is CASSLGGGSYNEQFF. The DNA of the CDR3 is TGTGCCAGCAGCTTAGGGGGGGGCTCCTACAATGAGCAGTTCTTC.

The genes are TRBV10-3 and TRBJ2-7, with a tentative D call TRBD1 (5 bases). CDR3 size: 11 residues. Germline CDR1 ENHRY, CDR2 SYGVKD. V dropped 6 bases and J dropped 7 bases, with 10 bases sitting between them. DNA of the CDR3: TGTGCCATCAGGGGGCTACGGGAGCAGTACTTC. Protein: CAIRGLREQYF.

This chain connects TRBV30 to TRBJ1-4, with D hard to call. The CDR3 is 13 residues long. V was clipped by 0 bases and J by 6 bases, with 8 bases between them. Germline V gene lookup returns CDR1 GTSNPN and CDR2 SVGIG (reference sequence). The CDR3 sequence is CAWSVTGDEKLFF. CDR3 DNA sequence: TGTGCCTGGAGTGTTACCGGGGATGAAAAACTGTTTTTT.

V is TRBV6-5 and J is TRBJ1-1; 7 nucleotides match TRBD1. The CDR3 totals 15 residues. The V gene's germline CDR1 is MNHEY and CDR2 SVGAGI. V dropped 0 bases and J dropped 5; count of bases not matched to a gene: 6. DNA of the CDR3: TGTGCCAGCAGTTACTCGAGACAGGGACAAACTGAAGCTTTCTTT. This translates into CASSYSRQGQTEAFF.

This clone was detected a few times. The gene calls are TRBV7-9 and TRBJ2-2; D perhaps matches TRBD1 (5 bases). Trimming shortened V by 2 bases and J by 3 bases, and 13 bases separated the two germline ends. In germline, CDR1 is SEHNR, CDR2 FQNEAQ (reference sequence). The CDR3 runs to 16 residues. The CDR3 sequence is CASSLWGAADTGELFF. The DNA of the CDR3 is TGTGCCAGCAGCTTATGGGGCGCTGCCGACACCGGGGAGCTGTTTTTT.

The sample holds one count of this clone. The V gene is TRBV2, the J gene TRBJ1-5, with D possibly TRBD1 on 5 matching bases. The CDR3 runs 16 residues. CDR1 is SNHLY and CDR2 is FYNNEI in the germline V gene. V was clipped by 6 bases and J by 1 base, with 16 bases between them. CDR3 coding DNA: TGTGCCAGCAGCGCCCCGGACACACCCAGCAATCAGCCCCAGCATTTT. It encodes CASSAPDTPSNQPQHF.

The chain is built from TRBV30 and TRBJ1-5; D not certain. CDR1 and CDR2 (germline): GTSNPN, SVGIG (reference sequence). V lost 1 base to trimming and J lost 6 bases, with 7 bases between them. CDR3 length: 12 residues. CDR3 DNA: TGTGCCTGGAGTGACGCGGGTCAGCCCCAGCATTTT. This translates into CAWSDAGQPQHF.

The chain uses TRBV19 and TRBJ2-7, with TRBD2 matching over 10 bases. The CDR3 is 14 amino acids. Germline V gives CDR1 LNHDA, CDR2 SQIVND (reference sequence). V gave up 8 bases and J gave up 2 bases; unmatched junction bases: 6. The CDR3 here is CASATSGVPYEQYF. For the CDR3, the DNA is TGTGCCAGTGCTACTAGCGGGGTACCCTACGAGCAGTACTTC.

The V gene is TRBV2, the J gene TRBJ2-1; no clear D gene. The CDR3 contains 12 residues. The V gene lost 3 bases and the J gene lost 7 bases, with 7 bases spanning the gap. Germline V gene sequence: CDR1 SNHLY, CDR2 FYNNEI. The CDR3: CASSDWRNEQFF. The CDR3 bases are TGTGCCAGCAGTGACTGGAGAAATGAGCAGTTCTTC.

J is TRBJ1-3 and V is TRBV9; D unresolved. This CDR3 has 15 amino acids. V was shortened by 4 bases and J by 4 bases, with 15 bases between the two germline ends. Per the germline V gene, CDR1 is SGDLS and CDR2 is YYNGEE. CDR3 region: CASSPSGRPGNTIYF. Here the CDR3 DNA reads TGTGCCAGCAGCCCCTCTGGGAGGCCAGGAAACACCATATATTTT.

The chain has TRBV29-1 and TRBJ2-3; 11 positions agree with TRBD1. The CDR3 runs 16 residues. V lost 4 bases and J lost 4; bases outside the gene matches: 10. Germline CDR1 and CDR2: SQVTM and ANQGSEA. CDR3 region: CSVAPWDRGSADTQYF. The CDR3 nucleotides read TGCAGCGTTGCCCCCTGGGACAGGGGGAGTGCAGATACGCAGTATTTT.

J is TRBJ1-1 and V is TRBV5-4; 10 nucleotides line up with TRBD1. Germline lookup yields CDR1 SGHNT and CDR2 YYREEE (reference sequence). V shed 4 bases and J 3 bases; nucleotides not matched to a gene: 6. CDR3 length: 15 residues. Here the CDR3 reads CASSTGQGFDTEAFF. The DNA for the CDR3 is TGTGCCAGCAGCACGGGACAGGGGTTCGACACTGAAGCTTTCTTT.

The genes are TRBV5-1 and TRBJ1-5; TRBD1 agrees at 9 bases. Germline CDR1 is SGHRS and CDR2 is YFSETQ. The CDR3 runs 15 residues. Trimming cost V 0 bases and J 7 bases; bases outside gene matches: 5. The CDR3 spells CASSLGGQGSQPQHF. In nucleotides, the CDR3 is TGCGCCAGCAGCTTGGGGGGACAGGGAAGCCAGCCCCAGCATTTT. The variable domain in full, completed from reference TRBV5-1 and TRBJ1-5, reads KAGVTQTPRYLIKTRGQQVTLSCSPISGHRSVSWYQQTPGQGLQFLFEYFSETQRNKGNFPGRFSGRQFSNSRSEMNVSTLELGDSALYLCASSLGGQGSQPQHFGDGTRLSIL.

This clone was counted only a few times. The rearrangement joins TRBV5-5 to TRBJ1-4; D remains ambiguous. Germline values: CDR1 SGHKS, CDR2 YYEKEE (reference sequence). The CDR3 has 14 amino acids. V gave up 0 bases and J gave up 8 bases, with 11 bases separating them. The CDR3 DNA is TGTGCCAGCAGCTTGGATGGCAGTATCGAAAAACTGTTTTTT. Protein product: CASSLDGSIEKLFF.

The chain's CDR3 is CASSYSGPTGADEQYF. CDR3 sequence (DNA): TGTGCCAGCAGTTACTCCGGCCCCACAGGGGCGGACGAGCAGTACTTC. The chain links TRBV6-5 to TRBJ2-7, with 7 nucleotides matching TRBD1. Germline loops: CDR1 MNHEY, CDR2 SVGAGI. With 0 bases clipped from V and 5 bases from J, the junction kept 10 bases outside the gene matches. The CDR3 loop spans 16 amino acids.

Only one count was recorded for this clone. The chain carries TRBV15 and TRBJ2-3; 9 bases map to TRBD1. The CDR3 has 14 amino acids. Germline CDR1 is LNHNV and CDR2 is YYDKDF (reference sequence). Trimming removed 7 bases from V and 2 bases from J; junction bases left unmatched: 4. The CDR3 DNA reads as TGTGCCACCAACCGGGACAGGGTCACAGATACGCAGTATTTT. It translates to CATNRDRVTDTQYF.

V usage is TRBV28 and J usage is TRBJ2-3, with 8 positions matching TRBD2. The CDR3 extends over 15 amino acids. Germline loops: CDR1 MDHEN, CDR2 SYDVKM. Germline trimming cut 10 bases from V and 3 bases from J; bases unmatched to any gene: 12. The CDR3 DNA sequence: TGTGCCATTACCGGGGGGGGGCTTTGGACAGATACGCAGTATTTT. It codes for CAITGGGLWTDTQYF.

V is TRBV29-1 and J is TRBJ1-2; 9 bases align to TRBD1. V lost 5 bases to trimming and J lost 7 bases; unmatched junction nucleotides: 20. The germline CDR1 and CDR2 sequences are SQVTM and ANQGSEA. The CDR3 has 17 amino acids. The CDR3 sequence: CSVPGGLGTGRGRGYTF. The CDR3 DNA reads TGCAGCGTTCCGGGAGGGCTCGGGACAGGGCGAGGTCGTGGCTACACCTTC.

This sequence joins TRBV11-2 and TRBJ2-5; D ambiguous. There are 17 residues in the CDR3. V dropped 0 bases and J dropped 3 bases, with 17 bases sitting between them. CDR1 is SGHAT and CDR2 is FQNNGV in the germline V gene. The CDR3 reads CASSLDLGPGWKETQYF. Here the CDR3 DNA reads TGTGCCAGCAGCTTAGATTTAGGTCCCGGGTGGAAAGAGACCCAGTACTTC.

The genes are TRBV11-2 and TRBJ2-1; 11 nucleotides agree with TRBD2. The germline gives CDR1 SGHAT, CDR2 FQNNGV. This CDR3 comprises 16 residues. V lost 5 bases to trimming and J lost 2 bases; unmatched junction nucleotides: 5. CDR3 bases: TGTGCCAGCAGCCCTCATAGCGGGAGGGCCTACAATGAGCAGTTCTTC. Protein: CASSPHSGRAYNEQFF.

This clone occurred a few times. The chain has TRBV28 and TRBJ1-2, with a weak D call TRBD1 (6 bases). The ends were cut back, 1 base at V and 2 bases at J, with 23 bases in the middle. The CDR3 is 19 residues long. Germline V gene sequence: CDR1 MDHEN, CDR2 SYDVKM. Written as DNA, the CDR3 is TGTGCCAGCAGTTTATTCCGTCTGACAGGCGCAGCACCCAACTATGGCTACACCTTC. Translating gives CASSLFRLTGAAPNYGYTF.

This clone appeared once. This chain joins TRBV30 and TRBJ1-6; D is unclear. This CDR3 is built from 17 residues. Per germline, CDR1 GTSNPN and CDR2 SVGIG (reference sequence). Between the trimmed V and J ends, which lost 0 bases and 9 bases, there was a span of 21 bases. The CDR3 spells CAWSVRMTALLGSPLHF. Written as DNA, the CDR3 is TGTGCCTGGAGTGTACGAATGACTGCGCTGCTAGGTTCACCCCTCCACTTT.

The gene calls are TRBV5-1 and TRBJ1-2; a possible D gene is TRBD1 (6 bases). V shed 2 bases and J shed 5 bases, with 22 bases lying between them. CDR1 is SGHRS, CDR2 YFSETQ, per germline. The CDR3 is 17 residues long. The CDR3 DNA sequence: TGCGCCAGCAGCTTTGAATCCGCCAGGGGAGCTCTTTATGGCTACACCTTC. Translating gives CASSFESARGALYGYTF.

The genes are TRBV19 and TRBJ2-3; TRBD2 agrees at 7 bases. CDR3 length equals 15 residues. Per the germline V gene, CDR1 is LNHDA and CDR2 is SQIVND (reference sequence). Trimming cost V 5 bases and J 2 bases; bases outside gene matches: 7. The CDR3 region has the DNA TGTGCCAGTAGTTCCGGCGGGAGTGACACAGATACGCAGTATTTT. It translates to CASSSGGSDTDTQYF.

This chain joins TRBV5-1 and TRBJ1-2; 9 bases match TRBD1. Germline assignment: CDR1 SGHRS and CDR2 YFSETQ. V shed 4 bases, J shed 7 bases, and the junction held 11 bases outside the gene matches. This CDR3 region has 15 residues. The CDR3: CASSLNLDRGRGYTF. Written as DNA, the CDR3 is TGCGCCAGCAGCCTCAATCTGGACAGGGGACGTGGCTACACCTTC.